The 4 T cell receptor beta chains reported below all come from one sample, sequenced in a study of cytomegalovirus exposure and HLA in healthy donors (dated by TCRdb to about 2017). Library construction relied on the immunoSEQ multiplex PCR assay. A mixture of 60 forward primers for TCR Vbeta segments and 13 reverse primers for TCR Jbeta segments was used in the multiplex PCR. As stored in TCRdb, this immuneACCESS dataset retains in-frame rearrangements with V and J assigned. A fraction of the clones does not appear; measured against another copy, unresolved V genes explain less than half of the discrepancy, and the remainder lacks a known reason. In this sample's table one finds 130,000 to 150,000 clones. The ten biggest clones cover 1.5% to 2% of the sample. Sequencing used PBMCs. Receptor source: a woman aged 45-59 years in good health and CMV-seronegative.

The gene calls are TRBV18 and TRBJ2-5; 10 nucleotides agree with TRBD1. Germline V lookup: CDR1 KGHSH, CDR2 LQKENI. The length of the CDR3 is 14 residues. Unmatched junction bases numbered 3, after V lost 3 bases and J lost 5 bases. The CDR3 nucleotides are TGTGCCAGCTCACCGGGGACAGGGGTGGAGACCCAGTACTTC. Translated: CASSPGTGVETQYF.

The rearrangement joins TRBV6-6 to TRBJ2-7; TRBD1 matches at 8 bases. V lost 4 bases, J lost 2 bases, and 10 bases stayed unmatched. This CDR3 comprises 16 residues. CDR1 and CDR2 (germline): MNHNY, SVGAGI (reference sequence). CDR3 protein: CASSFPPGQAAYEQYF. The CDR3 region has the DNA TGTGCCAGCAGTTTCCCCCCGGGACAGGCGGCCTACGAGCAGTACTTC.

The V call is TRBV9, the J call TRBJ2-1, with D possibly matching TRBD2 (6 bases). CDR3 length equals 15 residues. CDR1 is SGDLS and CDR2 is YYNGEE in the germline V gene. The germline V and J ends were trimmed by 5 bases and 2 bases, with 14 bases remaining between them. The CDR3 coding sequence is TGTGCCAGCAGTAAGAGCGGGTCCCCCTACAATGAGCAGTTCTTC. Translating gives CASSKSGSPYNEQFF.

The chain recombines TRBV28 with TRBJ1-1, with 8 bases identical to TRBD1. V shed 5 bases and J 7 bases; nucleotides not matched to a gene: 12. This CDR3 contains 15 residues. The V gene's germline CDR1 is MDHEN and CDR2 SYDVKM. This chain's CDR3 is CASSQPSGQADEAFF. The CDR3 region has the DNA TGTGCCAGCAGTCAGCCCTCGGGACAGGCAGATGAAGCTTTCTTT.